The 23 T cell receptor beta chains below come from one sample, sequenced in a study of blood T cell repertoires in COVID-19. This table comes from immunoSEQ multiplex PCR, and its TCRdb copy is limited to in-frame clones, with some not included. Here the sample spans around 78,000 clones, roughly 91% being singletons. Sequenced sample: PBMCs or T cells enriched from blood (not recorded which). These receptors were collected from a woman in her 50s with acute COVID-19.

The chain employs TRBV2 and TRBJ1-4; D gene ambiguous. The CDR3 consists of 13 residues. Trimming removed 11 bases at V and 8 bases at J, with 18 bases between. Germline-derived CDR1 and CDR2 are SNHLY and FYNNEI. The CDR3 DNA reads TGTGCCGCGAGGGAGGGTGCCATCGAAAAACTGTTTTTT. This gives the protein CAAREGAIEKLFF. The full variable domain, in which reference TRBV2 and TRBJ1-4 provide the parts outside the CDR3, is EPEVTQTPSHQVTQMGQEVILRCVPISNHLYFYWYRQILGQKVEFLVSFYNNEISEKSEIFDDQFSVERPDGSNFTLKIRSTKLEDSAMYFCAAREGAIEKLFFGSGTQLSVL.

The chain has TRBV27 and TRBJ2-1, with TRBD1 matching over 9 bases. The length of the CDR3 is 15 residues. V was clipped by 4 bases and J by 7 bases; unmatched bases: 8. Germline CDR1 is MNHEY and CDR2 is SMNVEV (reference sequence). The CDR3 coding sequence is TGTGCCAGCAGTTACCCGGGACAGGGTGGGAATGAGCAGTTCTTC. Its protein product is CASSYPGQGGNEQFF.

V gene TRBV19 combines with J gene TRBJ1-5; TRBD1 aligns across 12 bases. The CDR3 runs 14 residues. V lost 7 bases and J lost 6; bases outside the gene matches: 4. The germline V gene encodes CDR1 LNHDA and CDR2 SQIVND (reference sequence). The CDR3 coding sequence is TGTGCCAGTACCGGGACAGGGGGCGGTCAGCCCCAGCATTTT. Translated, it gives CASTGTGGGQPQHF.

The chain couples TRBV18 to TRBJ1-4; D ambiguous. V lost 4 bases, J lost 7 bases, and 13 bases lay in between. The germline gives CDR1 KGHSH, CDR2 LQKENI. The CDR3 length is 14 residues. The CDR3 sequence is CASSRSEVGEKLFF. CDR3 nucleotides: TGTGCCAGCTCACGATCCGAAGTCGGTGAAAAACTGTTTTTT. The variable domain in full, completed from reference TRBV18 and TRBJ1-4, reads NAGVMQNPRHLVRRRGQEARLRCSPMKGHSHVYWYRQLPEEGLKFMVYLQKENIIDESGMPKERFSAEFPKEGPSILRIQQVVRGDSAAYFCASSRSEVGEKLFFGSGTQLSVL.

The CDR3 bases are TGTGCCAGCAGCACCAGACAGGGGCTGAACACTGAAGCTTTCTTT. Protein product: CASSTRQGLNTEAFF. The chain combines TRBV7-9 with TRBJ1-1; 8 bases are a match to TRBD1. The germline V gene has CDR1 SEHNR and CDR2 FQNEAQ (reference sequence). This CDR3 contains 15 residues. After removal of 5 bases from V and 0 bases from J, the junction contained 5 bases not matched to a gene.

V usage is TRBV12-3 or TRBV12-4 and J usage is TRBJ1-1; D possibly corresponds to TRBD1 (5 bases). The CDR3 runs to 12 residues. With 2 bases removed from V and 8 bases from J, the gap between germline ends came to 9 bases. The CDR3 sequence: CASSLRGWEAFF. The DNA for the CDR3 is TGTGCCAGCAGTTTAAGGGGTTGGGAAGCTTTCTTT.

The chain is built from TRBV25-1 and TRBJ2-3; TRBD2 aligns across 10 bases. Germline V gene lookup returns CDR1 MGHDK and CDR2 SYGVNS. The CDR3 consists of 16 residues. V lost 4 bases, J lost 1 base, and 5 bases stayed unmatched. The CDR3 loop is CASSGWTSGRTDTQYF. The CDR3 DNA reads as TGTGCCAGCAGTGGGTGGACTAGCGGACGCACAGATACGCAGTATTTT.

The rearrangement uses TRBV5-1 and TRBJ2-6; 7 nucleotides align to TRBD1. Germline V gene lookup returns CDR1 SGHRS and CDR2 YFSETQ. The CDR3 contains 16 residues. With V trimmed by 0 bases and J by 2 bases, 2 bases remained unmatched. The CDR3, as DNA: TGCGCCAGCAGCTTGGCTGGGACAGCTGGGGCCAACGTCCTGACTTTC. Translating gives CASSLAGTAGANVLTF.

The genes are TRBV14 and TRBJ1-5, with D unclear. Trimming cost V 5 bases and J 5 bases, with 10 bases left between them. Germline lookup yields CDR1 SGHDN and CDR2 FVKESK. The CDR3 is 13 amino acids. In DNA, the CDR3 is TGTGCCAGCAGCTGGACTGGGGATCAGCCCCAGCATTTT. It encodes CASSWTGDQPQHF.

This chain joins TRBV21-1 and TRBJ2-1; the table's D gene call, TRBD2, was not cross checked with the DNA. TRBV21-1 is an annotated pseudogene. The CDR3 is made up of 17 amino acids. The CDR3 region has the DNA TGTGCCAGCAGCAAAGGGGCCACTCGGGAGGGCCATAATGAGCAGTTCTTC. This codes for CASSKGATREGHNEQFF.

The chain is built from TRBV19 and TRBJ1-6, with D perhaps matching TRBD1 (6 bases). The germline V and J ends were trimmed by 8 bases and 11 bases, with 19 bases remaining between them. Per the germline V gene, CDR1 is LNHDA and CDR2 is SQIVND (reference sequence). The CDR3 runs 14 residues. CDR3 nucleotides: TGTGCCAGTGGTTCCGGGCAGGGGATCACACCCCTCCACTTT. It yields the protein CASGSGQGITPLHF. Looking up the rest from reference TRBV19 and TRBJ1-6 gives the full variable domain: DGGITQSPKYLFRKEGQNVTLSCEQNLNHDAMYWYRQDPGQGLRLIYYSQIVNDFQKGDIAEGYSVSREKKESFPLTVTSAQKNPTAFYLCASGSGQGITPLHFGNGTRLTVT.

V is TRBV10-3 and J is TRBJ1-6, with 9 nucleotides matching TRBD1. CDR3 length equals 14 residues. V lost 6 bases to trimming and J lost 6 bases; unmatched junction nucleotides: 3. The germline gives CDR1 ENHRY, CDR2 SYGVKD. Here the CDR3 reads CAISRTGANSPLHF. The DNA of the CDR3 is TGTGCCATCAGCCGGACAGGGGCTAATTCACCCCTCCACTTT.

The V gene is TRBV10-3, the J gene TRBJ2-3; 13 bases are a match to TRBD2. From germline, CDR1 is ENHRY and CDR2 SYGVKD. J was trimmed by 1 base and V by 4 bases; bases with no gene match: 2. This CDR3 comprises 16 residues. In DNA form, the CDR3 reads TGTGCCATCAGTGGGGGGACTAGCGGGGGCACAGATACGCAGTATTTT. It specifies CAISGGTSGGTDTQYF.

This rearrangement joins TRBV19 to TRBJ1-1, with 7 bases aligning to TRBD1. This CDR3 is built from 15 residues. J lost 4 bases, V lost 4 bases, and 9 bases had no gene match. CDR1 is LNHDA, CDR2 SQIVND, per germline (reference sequence). This chain's CDR3 is CASSTPGTVVTEAFF. In DNA form, the CDR3 reads TGTGCCAGTAGTACTCCCGGGACAGTGGTCACTGAAGCTTTCTTT.

The rearrangement links TRBV7-6 to TRBJ1-2; the D gene is possibly TRBD1 (5 bases). The length of the CDR3 is 15 residues. Per the germline V gene, CDR1 is SGHVS and CDR2 is FNYEAQ. Trimming cost V 0 bases and J 4 bases, with 12 bases left between them. The CDR3 sequence is CASSLAGGTAYGYTF. The CDR3 DNA follows: TGTGCCAGCAGCTTAGCGGGGGGGACGGCCTATGGCTACACCTTC.

This clone showed up just once. CDR3 sequence reads: CAISAALGETQYF. CDR3 bases: TGTGCCATCAGTGCAGCTCTAGGAGAGACCCAGTACTTC. This rearrangement joins TRBV10-3 to TRBJ2-5; D remains ambiguous. The CDR3 has 13 amino acids. Germline V lookup: CDR1 ENHRY, CDR2 SYGVKD. Between the trimmed V and J ends, which lost 4 bases and 4 bases, there was a span of 10 bases.

V is TRBV27 and J is TRBJ1-6; 8 nucleotides align to TRBD1. CDR3 length: 17 amino acids. CDR1 and CDR2 from the germline V gene are MNHEY and SMNVEV (reference sequence). J lost 9 bases, V lost 4 bases, and 14 bases had no gene match. CDR3 bases: TGTGCCAGCAGTTACAATCGCGGACAGGGCCAGGGTTCACCCCTCCACTTT. Translating it yields CASSYNRGQGQGSPLHF.

The CDR3 loop reads CASSPSTDTQYF. The CDR3 DNA is TGTGCCAGCAGCCCGAGTACAGATACGCAGTATTTT. The chain couples TRBV3-1 (or the pseudogene TRBV3-2) to TRBJ2-3; no definite D call. Germline V gene sequence: CDR1 LGHDT, CDR2 YNNKEL (reference sequence). This CDR3 has 12 residues. V lost 4 bases and J lost 3, with 5 bases in between.

The chain has TRBV6-5 and TRBJ1-2, with 7 bases lining up with TRBD1. Germline V lookup: CDR1 MNHEY, CDR2 SVGAGI. This CDR3 contains 16 residues. J gave up 4 bases and V 0 bases, and 8 bases lay outside the gene matches. Here the CDR3 DNA reads TGTGCCAGCAGTTACTCGAGGGGGCCCCTAGGCTATGGCTACACCTTC. This translates into CASSYSRGPLGYGYTF.

J is TRBJ1-5 and V is TRBV2; 7 bases match TRBD1. J gave up 3 bases and V 3 bases, and 2 bases lay outside the gene matches. The germline V gene encodes CDR1 SNHLY and CDR2 FYNNEI. The CDR3 is made up of 14 amino acids. The CDR3 region is CASSDTGANQPQHF. CDR3 bases: TGTGCCAGCAGTGACACAGGGGCCAATCAGCCCCAGCATTTT.

This clone occurred a few times. This rearrangement joins TRBV11-3 to TRBJ2-7, with D maybe TRBD1 (7 bases). This CDR3 region has 17 residues. Germline-derived CDR1 and CDR2 are SGHNT and YENEEA. Trimming removed 5 bases at V and 2 bases at J, with 22 bases between. CDR3 DNA: TGTGCCAGCAGCCCAATTGCCCGGACAGGAGGGCCCTACGAGCAGTACTTC. Amino acids: CASSPIARTGGPYEQYF.

In this sample, this clone turned up once. The chain recombines TRBV4-1 with TRBJ2-7; 9 nucleotides align to TRBD2. The CDR3 spans 17 residues. In germline, CDR1 is MGHRA, CDR2 YSYEKL. The V gene end was trimmed by 0 bases and the J gene end by 6 bases; junction bases not matched to a gene: 12. CDR3 DNA: TGCGCCAGCAGCCAAGACCTAGAAAGCGGGAGGCTTGGCGAGCAGTACTTC. Amino acids: CASSQDLESGRLGEQYF.

The chain carries TRBV3-1 (or the pseudogene TRBV3-2) and TRBJ1-6, with TRBD1 matching over 9 bases. The V gene's germline CDR1 is LGHDT and CDR2 YNNKEL (reference sequence). With 5 bases clipped from V and 0 bases from J, the junction kept 11 bases outside the gene matches. The CDR3 is made up of 19 amino acids. The CDR3 loop reads CASSLDRGRGTSYNSPLHF. The CDR3 nucleotides read TGTGCCAGCAGCTTGGACAGGGGTCGAGGGACCTCCTATAATTCACCCCTCCACTTT.